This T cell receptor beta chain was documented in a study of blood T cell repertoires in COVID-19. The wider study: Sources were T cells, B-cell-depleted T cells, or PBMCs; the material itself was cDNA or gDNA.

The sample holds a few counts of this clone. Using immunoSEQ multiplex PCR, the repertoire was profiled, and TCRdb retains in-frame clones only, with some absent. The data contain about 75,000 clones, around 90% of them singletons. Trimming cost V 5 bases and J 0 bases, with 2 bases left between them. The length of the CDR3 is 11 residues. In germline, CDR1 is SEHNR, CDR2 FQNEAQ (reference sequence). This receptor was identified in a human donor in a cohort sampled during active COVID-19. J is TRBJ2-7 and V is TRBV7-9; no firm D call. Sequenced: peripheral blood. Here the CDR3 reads CASSRSYEQYF. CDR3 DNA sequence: TGTGCCAGCAGCCGCTCCTACGAGCAGTACTTC.